The 13 T cell receptor beta chains listed next were all sequenced from one sample in a study of T cell clonality in common variable immunodeficiency. Antigens for these TCRs are unknown. Notes on the study in general: Reportedly, TCR beta sequences from common variable immunodeficiency showed fewer deletions and N-nucleotide insertions.

Sequencing used immunoSEQ multiplex PCR; TCRdb keeps in-frame clones, though not all of them. The table lists just over 20,000 clones, with no singletons. The specimen sequenced was peripheral blood mononuclear cells. The receptors were gathered from a human donor with common variable immunodeficiency.

The sample holds many counts of this clone. Read sequence stops 3 residues before the CDR3 end, and the germline J gene provides the missing end. V is TRBV20-1 and J is TRBJ1-3, with 7 bases fitting TRBD1. Germline V gives CDR1 DFQATT, CDR2 SNEGSKA (reference sequence). V lost 0 bases to trimming and J lost 7 bases; unmatched junction nucleotides: 12. The CDR3 loop spans 16 amino acids. The covered CDR3 bases are TGCAGTGCTAGAGATCAAGGGGGCTTTACGGGGAACACC. Translated: CSARDQGGFTGNT. The whole CDR3 protein is CSARDQGGFTGNTIYF.

This clone was observed at least ten times. The CDR3 goes on 3 residues after the read ends, and that part is filled in from the germline J gene. V gene TRBV4-1 combines with J gene TRBJ2-3; 7 positions match TRBD2. This CDR3 has 15 amino acids. Germline V gene data show CDR1 as MGHRA and CDR2 as YSYEKL. The V and J ends lost 1 base and 2 bases, in that order; junction bases with no gene match: 3. Incomplete CDR3 DNA: TGCGCCAGCAGCCAAGCCAGCGGGGTCACAGATACG. As protein: CASSQASGVTDT. The entire CDR3 sequence reads CASSQASGVTDTQYF.

This clone was detected many times. The sequence runs out 3 residues before the end of the CDR3; the remainder is reconstructed from the germline J gene. The chain is built from TRBV2 and TRBJ1-4; 9 nucleotides align to TRBD1. The CDR3 has 14 amino acids. V lost 6 bases and J lost 8; bases outside the gene matches: 7. Germline V gene sequence: CDR1 SNHLY, CDR2 FYNNEI. This chain's CDR3 is CASRSTDRGEKLFF. The CDR3 DNA, read in part, is TGTGCCAGCAGATCAACCGACAGGGGGGAAAAA.

There are many counts of this clone. The CDR3 protein is CATCLDLGAYGYTF. CDR3 DNA (partial): TGTGCCACCTGTCTTGACTTGGGTGCCTATGGC. The gene calls are TRBV6-2 or TRBV6-3 and TRBJ1-2; D call uncertain. The read finishes 3 residues shy of the CDR3 end, and the germline J gene is used to complete it. The CDR3 contains 14 residues. Trimming pared 10 bases from V and 4 bases from J, leaving 19 bases between. The germline V gene encodes CDR1 MNHEY and CDR2 SVGEGT.

Ten or more counts support this clone. The read terminates 3 residues before the CDR3 end, so the remaining end is supplied by the germline J gene. The chain employs TRBV19 and TRBJ2-3; 7 bases line up with TRBD1. The junction had 7 bases not matched to a gene; V was cut back by 3 bases and J by 4 bases. The germline V gene encodes CDR1 LNHDA and CDR2 SQIVND (reference sequence). The CDR3 has 15 amino acids. The part of the CDR3 DNA that was read is TGTGCCAGTAGTATGGGCAGGGGGACGTCAGATACG. It is translated as CASSMGRGTSDT. The full CDR3 protein reads CASSMGRGTSDTQYF.

Details on this clone: The read stops 3 residues short of the end of the CDR3; the missing end is completed from the germline J gene. Other DNA sequences in the sample encode the same CDR3. V gene TRBV5-4 combines with J gene TRBJ2-5; D not certain. The V and J ends lost 0 bases and 5 bases respectively, with 11 bases between them. Germline CDR1 is SGHNT and CDR2 is YYREEE (reference sequence). The CDR3 has 14 residues. The DNA read from the CDR3 is TGTGCCAGCAGCTTGGGGCGCGGTCAGGAGACC. Protein product: CASSLGRGQET. The CDR3 as a whole reads CASSLGRGQETQYF.

By sample fraction, this clone is medium-sized. The read gets to within 3 residues of the CDR3 end, and the germline J gene fills in the rest. This chain uses TRBV18 with TRBJ2-3; 9 nucleotides agree with TRBD1. Germline CDR1 and CDR2: KGHSH and LQKENI. The V segment lost 3 bases and the J segment 4 bases; nucleotides outside the gene matches: 8. The CDR3 has 16 amino acids. The CDR3 loop is CASSPAGTGSSDTQYF. CDR3 bases read: TGTGCCAGCTCACCCGCCGGGACAGGGTCGTCAGATACG.

This clone came up many times. The read ends 3 residues before the CDR3 terminus; that terminus is restored from the germline J gene. The chain has TRBV11-2 and TRBJ2-1; 7 bases are shared with TRBD1. The ends lost 1 base at V and 8 bases at J; junction bases unmatched: 8. Germline CDR1 reads SGHAT; CDR2 reads FQNNGV. The CDR3 spans 15 residues. CDR3 bases read: TGTGCCAGCAGCTTAGTAGGACAGGATAGGGATGAG. Amino acid sequence: CASSLVGQDRDE. The CDR3 in its entirety is CASSLVGQDRDEQFF. Filled out from reference TRBV11-2 and TRBJ2-1, the complete variable domain reads EAGVAQSPRYKIIEKRQSVAFWCNPISGHATLYWYQQILGQGPKLLIQFQNNGVVDDSQLPKDRFSAERLKGVDSTLKIQPAKLEDSAVYLCASSLVGQDRDEQFFGPGTRLTVL.

This clone was seen ten or more times. The CDR3 extends 3 residues past the end of the read, so its final part is completed from the germline J gene. V usage is TRBV7-3 and J usage is TRBJ2-6, with TRBD1 matching 11 bases. Germline V lookup: CDR1 SGHTA, CDR2 FQGTGA. This CDR3 comprises 17 residues. V gave up 2 bases and J gave up 4 bases; unmatched junction bases: 4. CDR3 sequence: CASSLGTGGPGANVLTF. The DNA read from the CDR3 is TGTGCCAGCAGCTTAGGGACAGGGGGTCCCGGGGCCAACGTC. The full variable domain, with the rest looked up from reference TRBV7-3 and TRBJ2-6, is GAGVSQTPSNKVTEKGKYVELRCDPISGHTALYWYRQSLGQGPEFLIYFQGTGAADDSGLPNDRFFAVRPEGSVSTLKIQRTERGDSAVYLCASSLGTGGPGANVLTFGAGSRLTVL.

This clone was detected ten times or more. The missing CDR3 end, 3 residues past where the read stops, is filled in from the germline J gene. The chain carries TRBV20-1 and TRBJ2-7, with TRBD1 as a possible D gene (6 bases). This CDR3 contains 11 residues. Trimming shortened V by 7 bases and J by 4 bases, and 11 bases separated the two germline ends. The germline V gene encodes CDR1 DFQATT and CDR2 SNEGSKA (reference sequence). The CDR3 bases that were read are TGCAGTGGCCAGAGGGGGTACGAG. Its protein product is CSGQRGYE. The complete CDR3 sequence is CSGQRGYEQYF.

This clone was observed many times. Read sequence stops 3 residues before the CDR3 end, and the germline J gene provides the missing end. The chain links TRBV7-9 to TRBJ2-7; D is possibly TRBD1 (5 bases). CDR1 is SEHNR, CDR2 FQNEAQ, per germline (reference sequence). This CDR3 is 11 amino acids long. Trimming took 8 bases from V and 3 from J, leaving 8 bases between them. The CDR3 here is CASAGNYEQYF. The CDR3 DNA, read in part, is TGTGCCAGCGCAGGGAACTACGAG.

This clone was counted ten times or more. Read sequence stops 3 residues before the CDR3 end, and the germline J gene provides the missing end. The V call is TRBV7-3, the J call TRBJ1-6, with 8 bases matching TRBD1. Unmatched junction bases numbered 5, after V lost 5 bases and J lost 8 bases. The CDR3 extends over 14 amino acids. The germline V gene has CDR1 SGHTA and CDR2 FQGTGA. The sequenced CDR3 bases are TGTGCCAGCAGCGCGCAGGGGGCGCATTCACCC. It translates to CASSAQGAHSP. The CDR3 in its entirety is CASSAQGAHSPLHF. The full variable domain, its missing parts supplied by reference TRBV7-3 and TRBJ1-6, is GAGVSQTPSNKVTEKGKYVELRCDPISGHTALYWYRQSLGQGPEFLIYFQGTGAADDSGLPNDRFFAVRPEGSVSTLKIQRTERGDSAVYLCASSAQGAHSPLHFGNGTRLTVT.

This clone occurred many times. The observed sequence ends 3 residues before the CDR3 terminus, with the missing tail filled in from the germline J gene. The chain combines TRBV20-1 with TRBJ1-1, with 9 bases aligning to TRBD1. Trimming took 1 base from V and 7 from J; bases not matched to a gene: 4. The germline V gene encodes CDR1 DFQATT and CDR2 SNEGSKA (reference sequence). The CDR3 has 13 amino acids. CDR3 DNA (partial): TGCAGTGCTAGAGCCGGGACAGGGATTGAA. Encoded protein: CSARAGTGIE. The complete CDR3 reads CSARAGTGIEAFF.